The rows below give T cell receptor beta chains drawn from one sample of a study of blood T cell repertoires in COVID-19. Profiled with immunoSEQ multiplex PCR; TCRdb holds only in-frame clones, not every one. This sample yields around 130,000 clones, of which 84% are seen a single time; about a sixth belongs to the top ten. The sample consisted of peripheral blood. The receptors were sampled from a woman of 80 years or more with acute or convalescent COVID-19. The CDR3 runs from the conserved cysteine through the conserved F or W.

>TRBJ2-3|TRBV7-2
CASSLTGSTDTQYF
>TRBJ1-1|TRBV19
CASSMSTGGYTEAFF
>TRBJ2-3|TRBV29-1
CSVFTSSDTQYF
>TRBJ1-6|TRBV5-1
CASSLGQGTGALHF
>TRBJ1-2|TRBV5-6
CASSLGPGGSYGYTF
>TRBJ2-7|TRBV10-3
CAISERGVRDEQYF
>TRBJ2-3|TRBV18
CASSPPGLAPDTQYF
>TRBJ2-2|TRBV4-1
CASSHGLAGASGELFF
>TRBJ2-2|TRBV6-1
CASSDTGTGNTGELFF
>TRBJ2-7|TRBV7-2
CASSLGGTSGTYEQYF
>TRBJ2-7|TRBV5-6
CASTLRGRGNEQYF
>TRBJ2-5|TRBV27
CASSLGASGLSRTQYF
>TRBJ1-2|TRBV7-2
CASSLGGEVQNYGYTF
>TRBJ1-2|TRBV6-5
CATRDGAGGYTF
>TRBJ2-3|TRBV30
CAWSVPAALDTQYF
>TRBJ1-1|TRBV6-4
CASSQTRNTEAFF
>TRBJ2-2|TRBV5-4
CASSSQTGNTGELFF
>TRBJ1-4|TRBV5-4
CASSRQGGGPGKLFF
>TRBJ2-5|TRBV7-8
CASSLLGREGETQYF
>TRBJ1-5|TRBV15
CATSRVRGSNQPQHF
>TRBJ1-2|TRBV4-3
CASSQDRGANYGYTF
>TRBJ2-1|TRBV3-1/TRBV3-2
CASSQGEGSASSYNEQFF
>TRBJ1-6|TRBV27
CASRLPGHLLHF
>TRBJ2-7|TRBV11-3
CASSQARPGLAGLSSYEQYF
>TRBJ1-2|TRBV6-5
CASRTTGFSGYTF
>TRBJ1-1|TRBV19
CASIGKGPTEAFF
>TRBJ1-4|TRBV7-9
CASSPGFLPNEKLFF
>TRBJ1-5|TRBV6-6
CASSYSVPIFGQPQHF
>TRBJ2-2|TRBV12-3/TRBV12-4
CASRWTGSGELFF
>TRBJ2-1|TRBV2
CAAGTSSRNEQFF
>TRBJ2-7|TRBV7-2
CASSLSGGWTYEQYF